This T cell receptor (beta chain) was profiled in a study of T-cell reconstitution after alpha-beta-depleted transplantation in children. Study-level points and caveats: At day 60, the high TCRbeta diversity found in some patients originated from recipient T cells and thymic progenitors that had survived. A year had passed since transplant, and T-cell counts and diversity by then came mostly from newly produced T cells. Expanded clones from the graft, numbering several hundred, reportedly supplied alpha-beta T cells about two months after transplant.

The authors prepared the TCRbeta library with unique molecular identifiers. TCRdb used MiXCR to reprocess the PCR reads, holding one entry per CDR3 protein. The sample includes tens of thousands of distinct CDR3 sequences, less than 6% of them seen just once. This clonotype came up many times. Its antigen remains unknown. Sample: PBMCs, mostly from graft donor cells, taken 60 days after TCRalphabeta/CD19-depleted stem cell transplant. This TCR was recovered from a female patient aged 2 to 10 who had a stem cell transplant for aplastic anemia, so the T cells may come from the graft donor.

The CDR3 protein is CASSGMVGGGPYEQFF. CDR3 bases: TGTGCCAGCAGCGGAATGGTAGGGGGGGGGCCTTATGAGCAGTTCTTC. The rearrangement uses TRBV7-2 and TRBJ2-1, with D perhaps matching TRBD2 (7 bases). Trimming stripped 5 bases from V and 8 bases from J, with 22 bases between. The CDR3 spans 16 residues. Germline V lookup: CDR1 SGHTA, CDR2 FQGNSA. The full variable domain, completed using reference TRBV7-2 and TRBJ2-1, is GAGVSQSPSNKVTEKGKDVELRCDPISGHTALYWYRQSLGQGLEFLIYFQGNSAPDKSGLPSDRFSAERTGGSVSTLTIQRTQQEDSAVYLCASSGMVGGGPYEQFFGPGTRLTVL.